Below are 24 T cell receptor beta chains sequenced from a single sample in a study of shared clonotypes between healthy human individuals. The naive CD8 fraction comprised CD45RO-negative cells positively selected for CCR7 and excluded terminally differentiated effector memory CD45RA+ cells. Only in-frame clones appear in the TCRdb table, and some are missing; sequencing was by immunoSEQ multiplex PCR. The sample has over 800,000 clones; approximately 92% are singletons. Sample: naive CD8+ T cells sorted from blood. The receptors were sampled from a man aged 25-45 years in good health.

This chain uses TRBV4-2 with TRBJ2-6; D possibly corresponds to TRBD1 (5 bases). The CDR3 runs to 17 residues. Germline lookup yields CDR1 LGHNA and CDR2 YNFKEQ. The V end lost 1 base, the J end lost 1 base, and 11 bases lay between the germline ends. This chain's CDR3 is CASSQVIDRSGANVLTF. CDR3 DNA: TGTGCCAGCAGCCAAGTCATAGACAGATCTGGGGCCAACGTCCTGACTTTC.

The CDR3 DNA reads TGTGCCAGCAGCCTGTGGGGGGCGGCTCCTTACGAGCAGTACTTC. Its translation: CASSLWGAAPYEQYF. V is TRBV7-9 and J is TRBJ2-7, with D perhaps matching TRBD1 or TRBD2 (6 bases each). The germline V gene encodes CDR1 SEHNR and CDR2 FQNEAQ (reference sequence). Trimming took off 5 bases at V and 4 bases at J, with 18 bases between the two ends. The CDR3 runs to 15 residues.

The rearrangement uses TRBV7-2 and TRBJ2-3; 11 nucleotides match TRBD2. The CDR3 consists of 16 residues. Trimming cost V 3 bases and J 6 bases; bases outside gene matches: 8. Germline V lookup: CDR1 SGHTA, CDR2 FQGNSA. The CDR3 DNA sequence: TGTGCCAGCAGCTTCCGACTAGCGGGAAGCCGGGATACGCAGTATTTT. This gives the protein CASSFRLAGSRDTQYF.

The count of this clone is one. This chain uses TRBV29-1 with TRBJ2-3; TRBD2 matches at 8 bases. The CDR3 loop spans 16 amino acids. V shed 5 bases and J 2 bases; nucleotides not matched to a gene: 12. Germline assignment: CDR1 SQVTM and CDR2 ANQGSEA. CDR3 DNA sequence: TGCAGCGTTTTAGCCCCCCGGGGGGGCACCACAGATACGCAGTATTTT. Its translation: CSVLAPRGGTTDTQYF.

CDR3 sequence reads: CASPYPFPDEQFF. As DNA, the CDR3 is TGTGCTAGCCCGTACCCGTTCCCCGATGAGCAGTTCTTC. The chain combines TRBV7-7 with TRBJ2-1; D gene uncertain. CDR1 is SSHAT and CDR2 is FNYEAQ in the germline V gene (reference sequence). The CDR3 totals 13 residues.

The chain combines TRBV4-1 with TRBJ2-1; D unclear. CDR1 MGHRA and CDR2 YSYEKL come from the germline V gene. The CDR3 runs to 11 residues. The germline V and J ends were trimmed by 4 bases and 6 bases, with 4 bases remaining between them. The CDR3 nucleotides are TGCGCCAGCAGCCGGGGCAATGAGCAGTTCTTC. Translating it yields CASSRGNEQFF.

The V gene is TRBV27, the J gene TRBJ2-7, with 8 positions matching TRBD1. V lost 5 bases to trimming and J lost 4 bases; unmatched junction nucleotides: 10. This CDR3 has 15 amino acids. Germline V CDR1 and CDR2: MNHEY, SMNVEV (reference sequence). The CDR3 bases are TGTGCCAGCAGTCCCCTCGGGACAGGAGATTACGAGCAGTACTTC. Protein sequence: CASSPLGTGDYEQYF.

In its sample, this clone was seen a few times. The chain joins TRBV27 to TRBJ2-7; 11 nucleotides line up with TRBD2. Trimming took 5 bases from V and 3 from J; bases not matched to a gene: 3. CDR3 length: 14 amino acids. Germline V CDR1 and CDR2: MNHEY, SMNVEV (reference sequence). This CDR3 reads CASSTTSGNYEQYF. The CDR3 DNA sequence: TGTGCCAGCAGTACGACTAGCGGGAACTACGAGCAGTACTTC.

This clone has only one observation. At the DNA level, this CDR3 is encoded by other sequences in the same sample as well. The CDR3 DNA is TGCAGCGTTGAAGGTTTGGACAGGGGCTCCTACAATGAGCAGTTCTTC. Its translation is CSVEGLDRGSYNEQFF. The rearrangement uses TRBV29-1 and TRBJ2-1; 9 positions match TRBD1. CDR1 is SQVTM and CDR2 is ANQGSEA in the germline V gene. This CDR3 is built from 16 residues. The junction had 4 bases not matched to a gene; V was cut back by 1 base and J by 0 bases.

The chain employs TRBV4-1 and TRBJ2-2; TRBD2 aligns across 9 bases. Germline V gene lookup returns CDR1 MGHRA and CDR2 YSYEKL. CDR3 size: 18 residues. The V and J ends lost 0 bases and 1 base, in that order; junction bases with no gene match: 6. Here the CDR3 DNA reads TGCGCCAGCAGCCAAGAAGTGACTAGCGGACAGAACACCGGGGAGCTGTTTTTT. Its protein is CASSQEVTSGQNTGELFF.

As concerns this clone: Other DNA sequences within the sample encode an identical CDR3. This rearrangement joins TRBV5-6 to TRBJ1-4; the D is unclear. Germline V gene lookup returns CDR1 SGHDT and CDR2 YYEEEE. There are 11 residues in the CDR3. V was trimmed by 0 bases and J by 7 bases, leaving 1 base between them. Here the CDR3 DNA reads TGTGCCAGCAGCTTGGGTGAAAAACTGTTTTTT. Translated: CASSLGEKLFF.

The CDR3, as DNA: TGTGCCACCAGCACTCTCACGGGGCTCCAAACCACCACCGGGGAGCTGTTTTTT. It is translated as CATSTLTGLQTTTGELFF. The rearrangement uses TRBV15 and TRBJ2-2, with D perhaps assigned TRBD1 or TRBD2 (5 bases each). CDR3 length: 18 residues. Trimming took off 4 bases at V and 4 bases at J, with 22 bases between the two ends. The germline gives CDR1 LNHNV, CDR2 YYDKDF (reference sequence).

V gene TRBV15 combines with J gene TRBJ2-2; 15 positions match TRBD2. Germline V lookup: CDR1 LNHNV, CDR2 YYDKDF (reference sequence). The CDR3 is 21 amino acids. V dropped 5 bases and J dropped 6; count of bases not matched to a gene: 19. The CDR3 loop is CATSSRGGLAGGPRPPGELFF. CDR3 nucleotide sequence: TGTGCCACCAGCTCAAGGGGGGGACTAGCGGGAGGCCCGCGTCCCCCCGGGGAGCTGTTTTTT.

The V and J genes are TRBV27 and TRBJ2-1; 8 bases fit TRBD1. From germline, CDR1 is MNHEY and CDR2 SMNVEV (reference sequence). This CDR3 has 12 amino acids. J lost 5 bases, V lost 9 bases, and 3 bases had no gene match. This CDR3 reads CASTDRDNEQFF. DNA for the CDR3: TGTGCCAGTACGGACAGGGACAATGAGCAGTTCTTC.

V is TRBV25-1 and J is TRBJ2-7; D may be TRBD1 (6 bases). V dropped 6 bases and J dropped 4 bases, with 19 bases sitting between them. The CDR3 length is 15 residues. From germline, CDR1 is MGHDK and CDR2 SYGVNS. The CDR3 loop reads CASRQRGTFGYEQYF. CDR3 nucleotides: TGTGCCAGCAGGCAGAGAGGGACATTTGGGTACGAGCAGTACTTC.

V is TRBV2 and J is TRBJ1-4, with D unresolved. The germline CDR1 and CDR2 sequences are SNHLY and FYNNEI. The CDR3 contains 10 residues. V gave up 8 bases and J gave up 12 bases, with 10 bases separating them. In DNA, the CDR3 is TGTGCCAGCTCCGGCCGCCAACTGTTTTTT. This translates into CASSGRQLFF.

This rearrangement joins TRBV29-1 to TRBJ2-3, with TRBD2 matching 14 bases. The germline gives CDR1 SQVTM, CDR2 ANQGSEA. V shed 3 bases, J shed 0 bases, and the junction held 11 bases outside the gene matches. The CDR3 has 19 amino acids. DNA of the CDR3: TGCAGCGTTGAGGGACGAGAGACTAGCGGGAGGGAAAGCACAGATACGCAGTATTTT. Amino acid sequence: CSVEGRETSGRESTDTQYF.

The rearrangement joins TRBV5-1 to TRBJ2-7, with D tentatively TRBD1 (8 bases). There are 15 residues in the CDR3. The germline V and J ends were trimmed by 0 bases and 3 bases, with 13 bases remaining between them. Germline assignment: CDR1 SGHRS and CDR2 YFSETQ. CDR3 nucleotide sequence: TGCGCCAGCAGCTTGGAGACAGGGGAGGGCTACGAGCAGTACTTC. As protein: CASSLETGEGYEQYF.

The CDR3 DNA follows: TGCGCCAGGGGGGATGGGGGCTACGAGCAGTACTTC. Encoded protein: CARGDGGYEQYF. The chain is built from TRBV10-2 and TRBJ2-7; possibly TRBD1 or TRBD2 for D (5 bases each). Germline-derived CDR1 and CDR2 are WSHSY and SAAADI. Trimming took 9 bases from V and 3 from J, leaving 12 bases between them. The CDR3 runs to 12 residues.

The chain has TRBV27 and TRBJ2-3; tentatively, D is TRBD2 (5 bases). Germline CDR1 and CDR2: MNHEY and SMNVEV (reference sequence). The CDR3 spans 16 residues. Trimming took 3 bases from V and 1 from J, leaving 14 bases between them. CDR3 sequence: CASSFLANIGTDTQYF. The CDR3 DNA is TGTGCCAGCAGTTTCCTAGCTAACATTGGCACAGATACGCAGTATTTT.

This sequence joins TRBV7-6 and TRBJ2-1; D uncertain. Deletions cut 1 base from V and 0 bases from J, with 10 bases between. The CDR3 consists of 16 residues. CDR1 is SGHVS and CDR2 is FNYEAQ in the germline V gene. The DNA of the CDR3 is TGTGCCAGCAGCTTAGGCAGAGGCAACTCCTACAATGAGCAGTTCTTC. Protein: CASSLGRGNSYNEQFF.

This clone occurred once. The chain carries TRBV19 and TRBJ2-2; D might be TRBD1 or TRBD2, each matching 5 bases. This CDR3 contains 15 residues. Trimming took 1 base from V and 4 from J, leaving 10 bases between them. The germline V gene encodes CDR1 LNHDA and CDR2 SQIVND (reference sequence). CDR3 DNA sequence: TGTGCCAGTAGTATAGTAGGGGACGGCACCGGGGAGCTGTTTTTT. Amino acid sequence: CASSIVGDGTGELFF.

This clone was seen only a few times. This CDR3 reads CASSFIGDEAFF. Here the CDR3 DNA reads TGTGCCAGCTCCTTTATCGGGGATGAAGCTTTCTTT. J is TRBJ1-1 and V is TRBV27; D unresolved. CDR3 length: 12 residues. Trimming shortened V by 8 bases and J by 7 bases, and 14 bases separated the two germline ends. Per the germline V gene, CDR1 is MNHEY and CDR2 is SMNVEV (reference sequence).

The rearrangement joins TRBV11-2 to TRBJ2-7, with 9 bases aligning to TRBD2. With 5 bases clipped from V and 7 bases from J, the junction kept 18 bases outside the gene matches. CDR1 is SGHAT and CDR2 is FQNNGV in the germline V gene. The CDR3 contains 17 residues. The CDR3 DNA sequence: TGTGCCAGCAGCGCCGGGGTTGGTAGCGGGAGTGCTAGGGAGCAGTACTTC. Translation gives CASSAGVGSGSAREQYF.